This TCR beta chain was sequenced for a study of siplizumab effects on memory and regulatory T cells. CDR1 and CDR2 from the germline V gene are MNHEY and SMNVEV (reference sequence). This CDR3 contains 18 residues. Trimming removed 2 bases from V and 5 bases from J; junction bases left unmatched: 11. The repertoire was sequenced with immunoSEQ multiplex PCR; TCRdb's copy has only in-frame clones and lacks some. The data hold approximately 48,000 clones, with roughly 93% observed a single time. Study results and caveats: Proliferating Tregs' suppressive function in siplizumab cultures went unconfirmed. The drug siplizumab significantly decreased the alloreactive sequences that could be traced to unstimulated CD4+ memory cells. The alloreactive clones that mapped to unstimulated subsets made up only a minor fraction.

For this clone: Antigen unknown.

The sample was CD8+ T cells sorted from blood. The chain uses TRBV27 and TRBJ2-5; TRBD2 matches 13 bases. The source of this sequence is a human donor in good health. CDR3 sequence: CASSLGIGLAGAWETQYF. CDR3 DNA: TGTGCCAGCAGTTTAGGTATAGGACTAGCGGGAGCATGGGAGACCCAGTACTTC.